This T cell receptor beta chain was observed in a study of OX40 agonist ivuxolimab in advanced cancers. On the study more broadly: At 0.01 to 10 mg/kg, ivuxolimab was administered intravenously to patients every 2 weeks. Three patients had partial responses: one hepatocellular carcinoma, two cutaneous melanoma.

The CDR3 spans 15 residues. Trimming stripped 5 bases from V and 5 bases from J, with 19 bases between. Germline-derived CDR1 and CDR2 are SGHRS and YFSETQ. Profiled with immunoSEQ multiplex PCR; TCRdb holds only in-frame clones, not every one. Of 40,000 or so clones listed, roughly 80% are singletons. Autoimmune disease history or systemic immunosuppression meant exclusion. The receptor was isolated from an adult with an advanced solid tumor such as melanoma, head and neck, liver or kidney cancer. The sample consisted of CD4+ or CD8+ T cells sorted from blood, taken in a trial of the OX40 agonist ivuxolimab. This chain uses TRBV5-1 with TRBJ2-5; D is perhaps TRBD2 (7 bases). Written as DNA, the CDR3 is TGCGCCAGCAGAGTAGTACAGGGCGGGAGTGAGACCCAGTACTTC. Its protein product is CASRVVQGGSETQYF.